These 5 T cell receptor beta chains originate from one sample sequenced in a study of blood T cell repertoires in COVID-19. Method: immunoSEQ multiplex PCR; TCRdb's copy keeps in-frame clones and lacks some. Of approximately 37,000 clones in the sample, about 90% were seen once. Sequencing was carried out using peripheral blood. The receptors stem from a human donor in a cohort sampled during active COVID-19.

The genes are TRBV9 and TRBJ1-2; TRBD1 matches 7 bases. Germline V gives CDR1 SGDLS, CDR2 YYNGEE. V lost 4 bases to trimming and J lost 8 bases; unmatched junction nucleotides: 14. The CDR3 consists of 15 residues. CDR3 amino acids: CASSKTNPTGHGYTF. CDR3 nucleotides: TGTGCCAGCAGCAAAACCAATCCGACAGGGCACGGCTACACCTTC.

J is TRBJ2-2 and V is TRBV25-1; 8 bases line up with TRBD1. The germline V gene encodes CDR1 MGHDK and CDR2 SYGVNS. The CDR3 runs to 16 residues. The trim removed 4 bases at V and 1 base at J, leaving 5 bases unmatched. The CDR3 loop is CASSASGTGNTGELFF. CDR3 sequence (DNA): TGTGCCAGCAGTGCCTCCGGGACAGGGAACACCGGGGAGCTGTTTTTT.

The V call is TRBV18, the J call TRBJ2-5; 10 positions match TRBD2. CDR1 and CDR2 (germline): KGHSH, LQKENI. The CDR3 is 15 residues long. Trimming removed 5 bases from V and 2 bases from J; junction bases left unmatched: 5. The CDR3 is CASSGGLAAQETQYF. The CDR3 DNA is TGTGCCAGCTCAGGAGGACTAGCGGCTCAAGAGACCCAGTACTTC.

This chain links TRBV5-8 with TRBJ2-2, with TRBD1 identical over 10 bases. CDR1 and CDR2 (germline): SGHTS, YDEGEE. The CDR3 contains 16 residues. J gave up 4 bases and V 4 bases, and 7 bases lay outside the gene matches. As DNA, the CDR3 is TGTGCCAGCAGCCCCGGGACAGGGGTTTTCACCGGGGAGCTGTTTTTT. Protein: CASSPGTGVFTGELFF.

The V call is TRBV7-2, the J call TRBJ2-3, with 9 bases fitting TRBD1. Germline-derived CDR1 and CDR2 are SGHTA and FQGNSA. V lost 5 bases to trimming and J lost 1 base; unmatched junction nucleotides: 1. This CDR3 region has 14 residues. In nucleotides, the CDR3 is TGTGCCAGCAGCCGGGACAGGGGCACAGATACGCAGTATTTT. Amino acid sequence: CASSRDRGTDTQYF.